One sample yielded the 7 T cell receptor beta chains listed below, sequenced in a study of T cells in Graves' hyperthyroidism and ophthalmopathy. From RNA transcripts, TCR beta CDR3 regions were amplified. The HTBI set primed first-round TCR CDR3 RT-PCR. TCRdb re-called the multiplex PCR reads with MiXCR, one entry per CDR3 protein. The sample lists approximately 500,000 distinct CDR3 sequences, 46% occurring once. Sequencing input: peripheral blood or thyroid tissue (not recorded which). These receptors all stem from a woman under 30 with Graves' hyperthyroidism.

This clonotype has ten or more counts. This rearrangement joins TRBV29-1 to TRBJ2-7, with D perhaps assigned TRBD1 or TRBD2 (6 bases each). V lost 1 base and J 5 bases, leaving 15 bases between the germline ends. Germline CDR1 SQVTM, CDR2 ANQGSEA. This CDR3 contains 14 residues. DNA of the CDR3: TGCAGCGTTGAAGCGGGGGTACAGGGAAACGAGCAGTACTTC. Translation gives CSVEAGVQGNEQYF.

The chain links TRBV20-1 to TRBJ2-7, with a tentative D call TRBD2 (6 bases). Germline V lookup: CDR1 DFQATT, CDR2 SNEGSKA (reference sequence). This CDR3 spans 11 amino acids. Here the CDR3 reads CSLGLYYEQYF. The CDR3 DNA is TGCAGCTTGGGACTTTACTACGAGCAGTACTTC.

In DNA form, the CDR3 reads TGTGCCAGCAGTTATAGTGGGAGGGCCGCAGATACGCAGTACTTC. It translates to CASSYSGRAADTQYF. The rearrangement links TRBV6-6 to TRBJ2-5, with TRBD2 identical over 7 bases. The CDR3 loop spans 15 amino acids. The germline CDR1 and CDR2 sequences are MNHNY and SVGAGI (reference sequence). The J segment lost 11 bases and the V segment lost 3 bases, leaving 15 bases of the junction unmatched.

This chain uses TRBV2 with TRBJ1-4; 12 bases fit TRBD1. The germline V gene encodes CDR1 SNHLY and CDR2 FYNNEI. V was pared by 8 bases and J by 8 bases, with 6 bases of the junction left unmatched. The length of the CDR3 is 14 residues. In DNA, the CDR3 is TGTGCCAGCGCTAGCGGGACAGGGGGCGAAAAACTGTTTTTT. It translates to CASASGTGGEKLFF.

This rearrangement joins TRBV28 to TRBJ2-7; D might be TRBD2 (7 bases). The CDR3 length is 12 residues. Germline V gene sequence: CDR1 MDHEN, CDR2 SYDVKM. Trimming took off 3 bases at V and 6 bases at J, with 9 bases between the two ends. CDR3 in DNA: TGTGCCAGCAGTTTTAGGGGGGGCGAGCAGTACTTC. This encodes CASSFRGGEQYF.

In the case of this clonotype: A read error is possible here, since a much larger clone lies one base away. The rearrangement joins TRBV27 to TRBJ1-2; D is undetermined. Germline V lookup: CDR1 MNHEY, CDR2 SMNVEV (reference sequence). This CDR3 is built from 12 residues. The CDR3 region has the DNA TGTGCCAGCAGGGGTGACAACTATGGCCACACCTTC. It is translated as CASRGDNYGHTF.

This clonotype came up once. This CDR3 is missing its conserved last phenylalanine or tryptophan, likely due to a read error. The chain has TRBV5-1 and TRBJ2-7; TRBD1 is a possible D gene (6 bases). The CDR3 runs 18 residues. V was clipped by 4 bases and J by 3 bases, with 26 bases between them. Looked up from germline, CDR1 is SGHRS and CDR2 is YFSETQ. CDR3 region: CASSIRESTGSWGYEQYL. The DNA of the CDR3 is TGCGCCAGCAGCATTCGCGAATCCACAGGGTCCTGGGGCTACGAGCAGTACCTC.